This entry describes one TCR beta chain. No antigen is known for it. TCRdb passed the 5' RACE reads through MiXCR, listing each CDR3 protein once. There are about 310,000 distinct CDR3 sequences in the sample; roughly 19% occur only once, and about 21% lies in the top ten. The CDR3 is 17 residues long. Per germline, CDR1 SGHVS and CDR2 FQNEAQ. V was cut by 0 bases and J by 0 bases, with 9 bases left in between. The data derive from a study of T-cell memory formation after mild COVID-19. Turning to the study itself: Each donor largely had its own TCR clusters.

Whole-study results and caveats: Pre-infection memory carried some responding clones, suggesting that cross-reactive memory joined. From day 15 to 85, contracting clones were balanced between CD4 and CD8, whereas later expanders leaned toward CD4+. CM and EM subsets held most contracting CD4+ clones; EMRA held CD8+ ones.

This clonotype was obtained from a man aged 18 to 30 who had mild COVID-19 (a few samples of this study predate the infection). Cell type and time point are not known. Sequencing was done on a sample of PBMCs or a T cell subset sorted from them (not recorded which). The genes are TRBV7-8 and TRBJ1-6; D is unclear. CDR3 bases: TGTGCCAGCAGCTTAGCCCCCCGATCCTCCTATAATTCACCCCTCCACTTT. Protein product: CASSLAPRSSYNSPLHF.